This T cell receptor (beta chain) was recorded in a study of CD8+ T cells in alopecia areata. Study-level background: Affected scalp percentage gauged treated patients' severity. Study outcomes and limitations: With patients, TCR sharing proved less clear than in mice, a difference possibly related to HLA. Sequencing of scalp samples also captures resident alphabeta T cells of normal skin.

Worth noting for this clone: What it binds is not known.

Regarding treatment: oral pan-JAK inhibitor, 5-10 mg twice daily. The V end was cut by 3 bases, the J end by 1 base, with 11 bases between. CDR3 length equals 14 residues. Germline loops: CDR1 SQVTM, CDR2 ANQGSEA. Sequencing relied on a cDNA template that was reverse transcribed from extracted RNA. The protocol was immunoSEQ multiplex PCR, while the TCRdb copy is restricted to in-frame clones and leaves out a portion. Here the sample spans about 110,000 clones, about four fifths being singletons. The receptor's source is a human donor with alopecia areata. Sequenced material: CD8+ T cells sorted from blood, taken at week 24, from a patient treated with tofacitinib. The genes are TRBV29-1 and TRBJ2-3; D unresolved. The CDR3 DNA reads TGCAGCGTTGAGGGCCCATCCCGCACAGATACGCAGTATTTT. As protein: CSVEGPSRTDTQYF.